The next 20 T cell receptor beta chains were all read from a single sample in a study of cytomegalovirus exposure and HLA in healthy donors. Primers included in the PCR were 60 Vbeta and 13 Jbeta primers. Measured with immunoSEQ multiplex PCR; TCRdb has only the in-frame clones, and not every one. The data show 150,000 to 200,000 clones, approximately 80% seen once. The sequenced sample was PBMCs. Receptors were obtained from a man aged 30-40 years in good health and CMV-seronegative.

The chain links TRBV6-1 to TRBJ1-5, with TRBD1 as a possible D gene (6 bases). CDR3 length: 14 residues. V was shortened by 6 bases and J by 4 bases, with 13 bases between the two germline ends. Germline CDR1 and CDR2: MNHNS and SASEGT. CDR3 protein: CASRATGNNQPQHF. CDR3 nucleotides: TGTGCCAGCAGGGCAACAGGGAATAATCAGCCCCAGCATTTT.

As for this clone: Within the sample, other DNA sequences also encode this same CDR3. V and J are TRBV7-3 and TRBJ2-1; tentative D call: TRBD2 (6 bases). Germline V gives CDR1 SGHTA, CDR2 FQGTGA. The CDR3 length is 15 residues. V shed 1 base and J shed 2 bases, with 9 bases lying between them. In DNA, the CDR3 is TGTGCCAGCAGCTTAAACGGCGGGGCCTACAATGAGCAGTTCTTC. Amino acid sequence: CASSLNGGAYNEQFF.

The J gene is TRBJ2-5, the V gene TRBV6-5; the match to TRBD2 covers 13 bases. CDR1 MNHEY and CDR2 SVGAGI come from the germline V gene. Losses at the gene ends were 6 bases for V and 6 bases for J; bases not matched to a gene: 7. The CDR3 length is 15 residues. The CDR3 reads CASSRGTSGEKTQYF. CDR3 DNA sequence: TGTGCCAGCAGCCGTGGGACTAGCGGGGAAAAGACCCAGTACTTC.

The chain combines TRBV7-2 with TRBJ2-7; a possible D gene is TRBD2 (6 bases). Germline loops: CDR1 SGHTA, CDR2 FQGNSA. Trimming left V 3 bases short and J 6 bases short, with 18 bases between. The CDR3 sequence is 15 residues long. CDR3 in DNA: TGTGCCAGCAGCTTCCAGGACTACGCCGGGGGCGAGCAGTACTTC. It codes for CASSFQDYAGGEQYF.

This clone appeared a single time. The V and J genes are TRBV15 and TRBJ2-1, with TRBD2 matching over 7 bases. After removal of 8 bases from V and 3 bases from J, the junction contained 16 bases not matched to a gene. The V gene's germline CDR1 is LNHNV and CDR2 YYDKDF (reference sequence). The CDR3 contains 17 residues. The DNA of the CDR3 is TGTGCCACCGAGGATCCCAGGCGGGAGTCAATCTACAATGAGCAGTTCTTC. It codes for CATEDPRRESIYNEQFF. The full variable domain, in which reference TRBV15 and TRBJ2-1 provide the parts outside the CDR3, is DAMVIQNPRYQVTQFGKPVTLSCSQTLNHNVMYWYQQKSSQAPKLLFHYYDKDFNNEADTPDNFQSRRPNTSFCFLDIRSPGLGDTAMYLCATEDPRRESIYNEQFFGPGTRLTVL.

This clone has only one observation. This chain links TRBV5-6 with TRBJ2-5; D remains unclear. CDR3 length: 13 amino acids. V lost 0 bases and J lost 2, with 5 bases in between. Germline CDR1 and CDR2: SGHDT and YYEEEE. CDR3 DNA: TGTGCCAGCAGCTTGGTGCTACAAGAGACCCAGTACTTC. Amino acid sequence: CASSLVLQETQYF.

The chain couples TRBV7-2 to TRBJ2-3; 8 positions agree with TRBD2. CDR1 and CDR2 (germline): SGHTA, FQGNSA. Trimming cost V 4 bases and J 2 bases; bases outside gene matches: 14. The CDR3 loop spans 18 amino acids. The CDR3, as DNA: TGTGCCAGCAGCTCTGCCCCGGGACTAGGGAACCTCACAGATACGCAGTATTTT. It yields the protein CASSSAPGLGNLTDTQYF.

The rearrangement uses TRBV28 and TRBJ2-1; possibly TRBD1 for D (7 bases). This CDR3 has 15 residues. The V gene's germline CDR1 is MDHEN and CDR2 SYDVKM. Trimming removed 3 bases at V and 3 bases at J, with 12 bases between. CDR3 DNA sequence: TGTGCCAGCAGTTTGGAGGGACAGCTCTACAATGAGCAGTTCTTC. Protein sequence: CASSLEGQLYNEQFF.

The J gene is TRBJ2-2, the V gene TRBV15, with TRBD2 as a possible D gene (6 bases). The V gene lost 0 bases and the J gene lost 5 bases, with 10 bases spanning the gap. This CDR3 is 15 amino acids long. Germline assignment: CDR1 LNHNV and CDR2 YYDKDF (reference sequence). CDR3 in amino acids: CATSRDLGGTGELFF. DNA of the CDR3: TGTGCCACCAGCAGAGATCTGGGGGGTACCGGGGAGCTGTTTTTT.

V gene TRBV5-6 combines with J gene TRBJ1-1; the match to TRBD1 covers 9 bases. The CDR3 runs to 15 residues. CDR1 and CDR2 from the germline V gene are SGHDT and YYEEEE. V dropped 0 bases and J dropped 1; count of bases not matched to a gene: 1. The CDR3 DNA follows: TGTGCCAGCAGCTTGGGGGACAGGGAGAACACTGAAGCTTTCTTT. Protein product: CASSLGDRENTEAFF.

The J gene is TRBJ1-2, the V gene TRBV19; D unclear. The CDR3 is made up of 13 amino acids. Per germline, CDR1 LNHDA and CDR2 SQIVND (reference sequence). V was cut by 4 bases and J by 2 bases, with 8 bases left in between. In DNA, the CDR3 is TGTGCCAGTAGTACACATCAAAACTATGGCTACACCTTC. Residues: CASSTHQNYGYTF.

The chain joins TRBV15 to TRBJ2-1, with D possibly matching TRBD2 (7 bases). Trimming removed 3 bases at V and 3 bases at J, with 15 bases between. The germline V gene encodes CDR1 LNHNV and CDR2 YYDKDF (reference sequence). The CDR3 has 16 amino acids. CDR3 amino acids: CATSSGEGGFYNEQFF. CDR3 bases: TGTGCCACCAGCAGTGGGGAGGGGGGCTTCTACAATGAGCAGTTCTTC.

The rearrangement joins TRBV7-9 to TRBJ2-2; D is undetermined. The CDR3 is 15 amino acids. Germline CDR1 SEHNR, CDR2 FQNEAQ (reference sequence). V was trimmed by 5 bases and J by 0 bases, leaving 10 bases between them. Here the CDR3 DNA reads TGTGCCAGCAGCCCTACTCGTACGAACACCGGGGAGCTGTTTTTT. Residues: CASSPTRTNTGELFF.

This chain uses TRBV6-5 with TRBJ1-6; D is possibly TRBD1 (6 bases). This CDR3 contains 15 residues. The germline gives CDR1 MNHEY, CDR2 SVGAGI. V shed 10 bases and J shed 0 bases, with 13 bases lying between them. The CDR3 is CAITGGSSYNSPLHF. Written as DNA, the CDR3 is TGTGCCATAACGGGGGGCAGCTCCTATAATTCACCCCTCCACTTT.

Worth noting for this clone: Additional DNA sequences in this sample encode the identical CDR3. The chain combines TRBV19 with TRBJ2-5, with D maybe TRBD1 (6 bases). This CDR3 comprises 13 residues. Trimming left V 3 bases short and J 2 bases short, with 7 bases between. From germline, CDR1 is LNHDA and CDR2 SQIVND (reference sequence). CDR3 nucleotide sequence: TGTGCCAGTAGTATCGGACAGCAAGAGACCCAGTACTTC. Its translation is CASSIGQQETQYF.

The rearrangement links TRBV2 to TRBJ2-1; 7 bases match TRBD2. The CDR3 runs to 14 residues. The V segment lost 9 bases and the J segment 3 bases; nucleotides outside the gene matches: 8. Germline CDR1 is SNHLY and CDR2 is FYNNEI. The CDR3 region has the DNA TGTGCCAGGGCGGGGGAAGACCACTACAATGAGCAGTTCTTC. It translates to CARAGEDHYNEQFF.

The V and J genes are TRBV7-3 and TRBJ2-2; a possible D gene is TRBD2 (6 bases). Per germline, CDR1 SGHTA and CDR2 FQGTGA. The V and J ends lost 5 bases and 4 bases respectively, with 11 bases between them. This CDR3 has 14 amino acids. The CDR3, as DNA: TGTGCCAGCAGCGCAGGGAGGAGCACCGGGGAGCTGTTTTTT. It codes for CASSAGRSTGELFF.

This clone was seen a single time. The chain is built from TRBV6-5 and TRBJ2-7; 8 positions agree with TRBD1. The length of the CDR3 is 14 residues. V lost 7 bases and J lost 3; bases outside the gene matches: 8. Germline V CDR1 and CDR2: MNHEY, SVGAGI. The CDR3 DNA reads TGTGCCAGCACCCCGGGACAGGTCATCTACGAGCAGTACTTC. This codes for CASTPGQVIYEQYF.

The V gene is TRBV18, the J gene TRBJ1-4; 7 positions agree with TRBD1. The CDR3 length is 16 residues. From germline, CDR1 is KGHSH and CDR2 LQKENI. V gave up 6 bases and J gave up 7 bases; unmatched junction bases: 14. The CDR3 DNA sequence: TGTGCCAGCTCCCCAGAACAGCAGGGGGATCGTGAAAAACTGTTTTTT. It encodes CASSPEQQGDREKLFF.

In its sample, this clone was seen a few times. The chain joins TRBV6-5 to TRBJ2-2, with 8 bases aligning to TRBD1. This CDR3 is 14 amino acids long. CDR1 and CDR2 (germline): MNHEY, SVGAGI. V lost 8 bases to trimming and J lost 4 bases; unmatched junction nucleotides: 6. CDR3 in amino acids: CASRQGSGTGELFF. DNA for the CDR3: TGTGCCAGCCGACAGGGGAGTGGCACCGGGGAGCTGTTTTTT.